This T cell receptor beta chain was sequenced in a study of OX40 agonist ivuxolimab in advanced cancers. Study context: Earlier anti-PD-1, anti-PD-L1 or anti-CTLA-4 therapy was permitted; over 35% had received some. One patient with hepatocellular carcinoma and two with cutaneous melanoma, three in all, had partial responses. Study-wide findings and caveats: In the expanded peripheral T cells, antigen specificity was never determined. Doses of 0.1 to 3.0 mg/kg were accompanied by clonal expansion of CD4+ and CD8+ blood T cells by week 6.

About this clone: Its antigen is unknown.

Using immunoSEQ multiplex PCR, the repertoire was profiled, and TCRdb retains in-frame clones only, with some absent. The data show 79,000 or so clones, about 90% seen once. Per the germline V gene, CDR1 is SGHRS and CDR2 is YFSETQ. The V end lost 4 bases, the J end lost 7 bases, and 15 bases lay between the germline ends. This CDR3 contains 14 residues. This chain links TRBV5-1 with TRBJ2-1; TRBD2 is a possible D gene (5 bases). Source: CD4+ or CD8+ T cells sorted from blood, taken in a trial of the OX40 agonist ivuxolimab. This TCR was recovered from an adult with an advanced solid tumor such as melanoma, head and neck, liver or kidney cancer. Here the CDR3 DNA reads TGCGCCAGCAGCGAGGGATCAACGGGGAATGAGCAGTTCTTC. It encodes CASSEGSTGNEQFF.